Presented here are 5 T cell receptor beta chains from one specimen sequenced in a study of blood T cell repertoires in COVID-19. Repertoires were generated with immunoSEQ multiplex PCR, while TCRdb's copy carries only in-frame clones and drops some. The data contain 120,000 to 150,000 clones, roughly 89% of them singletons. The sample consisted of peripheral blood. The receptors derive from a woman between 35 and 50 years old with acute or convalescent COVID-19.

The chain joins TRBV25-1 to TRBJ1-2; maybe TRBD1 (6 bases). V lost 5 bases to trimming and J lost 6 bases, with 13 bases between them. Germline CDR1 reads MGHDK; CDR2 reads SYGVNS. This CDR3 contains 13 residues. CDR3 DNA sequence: TGTGCCAGCAGTCTACAGGGCATCCATGGCTACACCTTC. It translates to CASSLQGIHGYTF.

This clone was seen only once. CDR3: CASSRPQGVGYTF. Written as DNA, the CDR3 is TGTGCCAGCAGTCGCCCCCAGGGTGTAGGCTACACCTTC. The chain combines TRBV27 with TRBJ1-2; TRBD1 is a possible D gene (5 bases). Germline CDR1 reads MNHEY; CDR2 reads SMNVEV (reference sequence). CDR3 length: 13 amino acids. Trimming left V 5 bases short and J 8 bases short, with 15 bases between.

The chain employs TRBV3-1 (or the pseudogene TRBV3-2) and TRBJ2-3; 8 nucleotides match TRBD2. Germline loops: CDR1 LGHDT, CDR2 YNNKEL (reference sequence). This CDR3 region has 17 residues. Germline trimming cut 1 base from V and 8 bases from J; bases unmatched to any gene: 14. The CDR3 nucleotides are TGTGCCAGCAGCCAAGCACGGCTAGCGGGCGAAAGGGTTACGCAGTATTTT. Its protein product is CASSQARLAGERVTQYF.

The CDR3 DNA is TGTGCCAGCTCACCCGGCCAGGTGCTCTCTGGAAACACCATATATTTT. Its protein product is CASSPGQVLSGNTIYF. The chain couples TRBV18 to TRBJ1-3; no firm D call. The CDR3 consists of 16 residues. Germline CDR1 KGHSH, CDR2 LQKENI. The V and J ends lost 3 bases and 0 bases respectively, with 12 bases between them.

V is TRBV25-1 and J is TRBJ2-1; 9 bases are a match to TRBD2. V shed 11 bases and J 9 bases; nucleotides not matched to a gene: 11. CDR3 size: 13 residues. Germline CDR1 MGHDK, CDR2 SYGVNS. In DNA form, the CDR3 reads TGTGCCCCAGGGCCGCGGGAGGGCGGTGAGCAGTTCTTC. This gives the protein CAPGPREGGEQFF.